Listed below are T cell receptor beta chains from one sample, sequenced in a study of blood T cell repertoires in COVID-19. Using immunoSEQ multiplex PCR, the repertoire was profiled, and TCRdb retains in-frame clones only, with some absent. The sample lists a few hundred thousand clones, around 91% occurring once. Sequencing was carried out using peripheral blood. Receptor source: a woman in her sixties or seventies with COVID-19, enrolled during active disease. The CDR3 runs from the conserved cysteine through the conserved F or W. A D gene is named only where the DNA matches it firmly. Only part of the rows carry a size: once, few, many, or a class if the clone is expanded.

d_call	v_call	j_call	clone_size	cdr3_nt	cdr3_aa
TRBD2	TRBV30	TRBJ2-3	NA	TGTGCCTGGAGTGTACAGCGGGGGGGAACAGATACGCAGTATTTT	CAWSVQRGGTDTQYF
NA	TRBV11-2	TRBJ1-2	NA	TGTGCCAGCAGCTCAGGGTACGGCTACACCTTC	CASSSGYGYTF
NA	TRBV6-1	TRBJ2-7	few	TGTGCCAGCAGTGAAAGGGGGAGGGAAACATCGGCCTACGAGCAGTACTTC	CASSERGRETSAYEQYF
NA	TRBV27	TRBJ2-7	NA	TGTGCCAGCAGTTGGAGCGCAAGCTACGAGCAGTACTTC	CASSWSASYEQYF
NA	TRBV12-3/TRBV12-4	TRBJ1-2	NA	TGTGCCAGCAGGCTACTGGGACACCGTGGCTACACCTTC	CASRLLGHRGYTF
NA	TRBV12-5	TRBJ2-7	NA	TGTGCTAGTGGTTTCGGGTACGGTGGCGAGCAGTACTTC	CASGFGYGGEQYF
NA	TRBV5-4	TRBJ1-6	NA	TGTGCCAGCAGCCCCCGACAGGAAGGTTACTCACCCCTCCACTTT	CASSPRQEGYSPLHF
NA	TRBV19	TRBJ2-7	NA	TGTGCCAGTAGGCCCAGCAGGGGGGTTTACGAGCAGTACTTC	CASRPSRGVYEQYF
TRBD1	TRBV7-9	TRBJ2-7	NA	TGTGCCAGCAGCTTAGGCAGGGGGCCCTACGAGCAGTACTTC	CASSLGRGPYEQYF
TRBD1	TRBV7-2	TRBJ1-5	NA	TGTGCCAGCAGCCGGACCGGGACAGGGGGCTATCAGCCCCAGCATTTT	CASSRTGTGGYQPQHF
TRBD1	TRBV13	TRBJ2-7	once	TGTGCCAGCAGCTCGACGTCGACAGGGCCCTACGAGCAGTACTTC	CASSSTSTGPYEQYF
NA	TRBV15	TRBJ1-1	NA	TGTGCCACCAGCAGAGACAGGGCACAAAACACTGAAGCTTTCTTT	CATSRDRAQNTEAFF
NA	TRBV12-3/TRBV12-4	TRBJ1-1	NA	TGTGCCAGCACCCTGGTCAGAGGCACTGAAGCTTTCTTT	CASTLVRGTEAFF
NA	TRBV4-1	TRBJ1-5	few	TGCGCCAGCAGCCAAGGATCTGGTGGTAACCCGAGGAATCAGCCCCAGCATTTT	CASSQGSGGNPRNQPQHF
NA	TRBV11-2	TRBJ2-5	NA	TGTGCCAGCAGCTTGCGGGGACGGTGGGAGACCCAGTACTTC	CASSLRGRWETQYF
NA	TRBV3-1/TRBV3-2	TRBJ1-1	NA	TGTGCCAGCAGCCGCTCGGGTGCGGGGGAGGGGAAAACTGAAGCTTTCTTT	CASSRSGAGEGKTEAFF
NA	TRBV5-6	TRBJ1-3	NA	TGTGCCAGCAGCTTGGGGGTCGGAGGGATCTCTGGAAACACCATATATTTT	CASSLGVGGISGNTIYF